What follows are 17 T cell receptor beta chains derived from one specimen sequenced in a study of blood T cell repertoires in COVID-19. Some clones are missing from TCRdb's copy, which holds only in-frame ones; the method was immunoSEQ multiplex PCR. The sample includes 85,000 to 100,000 clones, roughly 87% of them seen just once. Input material: peripheral blood. The receptors derive from a woman aged 60 to 75 with COVID-19, enrolled during active disease.

This clone was observed a few times. The CDR3 sequence: CASSLGREEEQYF. The CDR3 nucleotides read TGTGCCAGCAGCTTAGGCAGGGAAGAAGAGCAGTACTTC. The genes are TRBV7-3 and TRBJ2-7, with D maybe TRBD1 (5 bases). Trimming removed 2 bases from V and 7 bases from J, with 12 bases in between. The CDR3 consists of 13 residues. The germline CDR1 and CDR2 sequences are SGHTA and FQGTGA.

The gene calls are TRBV9 and TRBJ1-3, with D possibly TRBD1 on 6 matching bases. Germline-derived CDR1 and CDR2 are SGDLS and YYNGEE. Trimming pared 5 bases from V and 1 base from J, leaving 13 bases between. This CDR3 is 15 amino acids long. CDR3: CASSSGGLSGNTIYF. The CDR3 bases are TGTGCCAGCAGTAGCGGGGGGCTGTCTGGAAACACCATATATTTT. The full variable domain, its missing parts supplied by reference TRBV9 and TRBJ1-3, is DSGVTQTPKHLITATGQRVTLRCSPRSGDLSVYWYQQSLDQGLQFLIQYYNGEERAKGNILERFSAQQFPDLHSELNLSSLELGDSALYFCASSSGGLSGNTIYFGEGSWLTVV.

The chain has TRBV28 and TRBJ1-2; no firm D call. CDR1 and CDR2 (germline): MDHEN, SYDVKM. Trimming stripped 4 bases from V and 0 bases from J, with 15 bases between. The CDR3 loop spans 16 amino acids. The CDR3 DNA follows: TGTGCCAGCAGTTCTCTTGGTGCCACGGCTAACTATGGCTACACCTTC. Its translation: CASSSLGATANYGYTF.

The V and J genes are TRBV2 and TRBJ1-4; the match to TRBD1 covers 8 bases. This CDR3 comprises 13 residues. Trimming removed 8 bases from V and 8 bases from J; junction bases left unmatched: 7. Germline CDR1 is SNHLY and CDR2 is FYNNEI. The CDR3, as DNA: TGTGCCAGCTCCAGGGGGCGTGAGGAAAAACTGTTTTTT. It translates to CASSRGREEKLFF.

The rearrangement links TRBV9 to TRBJ1-5, with 7 bases lining up with TRBD1. The junction had 8 bases not matched to a gene; V was cut back by 9 bases and J by 2 bases. The CDR3 is 14 residues long. Looked up from germline, CDR1 is SGDLS and CDR2 is YYNGEE. The CDR3 DNA is TGTGCCAACCCTTTAGACAGGGGCAATCAGCCCCAGCATTTT. This sequence encodes CANPLDRGNQPQHF. The full variable domain, completed using reference TRBV9 and TRBJ1-5, is DSGVTQTPKHLITATGQRVTLRCSPRSGDLSVYWYQQSLDQGLQFLIQYYNGEERAKGNILERFSAQQFPDLHSELNLSSLELGDSALYFCANPLDRGNQPQHFGDGTRLSIL.

This rearrangement joins TRBV21-1 to TRBJ1-3. TRBV21-1 is a recognized pseudogene. CDR3 length equals 17 residues. CDR3 coding DNA: TGTGCCAGCAGCAAAAAAAGTCGCGATGTGACTGGAAACACCATATATTTT. It translates to CASSKKSRDVTGNTIYF.

The chain combines TRBV6-5 with TRBJ1-6, with 7 bases fitting TRBD1. This CDR3 region has 15 residues. The V segment lost 0 bases and the J segment 6 bases; nucleotides outside the gene matches: 2. From germline, CDR1 is MNHEY and CDR2 SVGAGI. For the CDR3, the DNA is TGTGCCAGCAGTTACTCCGCAGGGGGTAATTCACCCCTCCACTTT. It codes for CASSYSAGGNSPLHF.

This clone was counted only a few times. The chain carries TRBV10-1 and TRBJ1-4; unclear D gene. The V gene's germline CDR1 is WNHNN and CDR2 SYGVQD (reference sequence). The V and J ends lost 2 bases and 1 base respectively, with 5 bases between them. This CDR3 is 14 amino acids long. For the CDR3, the DNA is TGCGCCAGCAGTGAGGCCGGAACTAATGAAAAACTGTTTTTT. Translation: CASSEAGTNEKLFF.

The chain joins TRBV27 to TRBJ2-7; D might be TRBD2 (5 bases). Looked up from germline, CDR1 is MNHEY and CDR2 is SMNVEV (reference sequence). This CDR3 contains 15 residues. Trimming stripped 6 bases from V and 2 bases from J, with 17 bases between. The CDR3 protein is CASSPTGLGPYEQYF. DNA for the CDR3: TGTGCCAGCAGCCCGACGGGGTTAGGGCCCTACGAGCAGTACTTC.

The gene calls are TRBV2 and TRBJ1-2; D perhaps matches TRBD1 (6 bases). Trimming removed 6 bases at V and 6 bases at J, with 11 bases between. The V gene's germline CDR1 is SNHLY and CDR2 FYNNEI. This CDR3 has 12 amino acids. For the CDR3, the DNA is TGTGCCAGCAGGGACAGTACTAATGGCTACACCTTC. Protein sequence: CASRDSTNGYTF.

V gene TRBV5-1 combines with J gene TRBJ2-3; 8 positions agree with TRBD1. The trim removed 7 bases at V and 4 bases at J, leaving 11 bases unmatched. The germline V gene has CDR1 SGHRS and CDR2 YFSETQ. This CDR3 is 15 amino acids long. The CDR3 region is CASSRGGQGADTQYF. CDR3 DNA sequence: TGCGCCAGCTCCCGGGGCGGACAGGGCGCAGATACGCAGTATTTT.

The chain employs TRBV24-1 and TRBJ2-1, with D possibly matching TRBD2 (6 bases). Germline loops: CDR1 KGHDR, CDR2 SFDVKD. Between the trimmed V and J ends, which lost 9 bases and 7 bases, there was a span of 9 bases. The CDR3 contains 11 residues. CDR3 amino acids: CATSAGNEQFF. The CDR3 nucleotides are TGTGCCACCTCTGCGGGGAATGAGCAGTTCTTC.

This clone has more than one count but fewer than ten. The same CDR3 can be traced to other DNA sequences in this sample. The J gene is TRBJ2-7, the V gene TRBV29-1, with D possibly being TRBD1 (6 bases). Trimming pared 4 bases from V and 1 base from J, leaving 8 bases between. Germline V gene data show CDR1 as SQVTM and CDR2 as ANQGSEA. CDR3 size: 12 residues. The CDR3 is CSVVGQSYEQYF. Here the CDR3 DNA reads TGCAGCGTTGTCGGACAGTCCTACGAGCAGTACTTC.

V gene TRBV27 combines with J gene TRBJ2-3; D might be TRBD2 (6 bases). The V end was cut by 3 bases, the J end by 4 bases, with 14 bases between. The CDR3 length is 15 residues. Germline V gene sequence: CDR1 MNHEY, CDR2 SMNVEV (reference sequence). CDR3 residues: CASSFSGGASDTQYF. The DNA for the CDR3 is TGTGCCAGCAGTTTTAGCGGCGGGGCCTCAGATACGCAGTATTTT.

The chain joins TRBV6-2 or TRBV6-3 to TRBJ2-5; no definite D call. V shed 5 bases and J shed 1 base, with 2 bases lying between them. CDR1 and CDR2 from the germline V gene are MNHEY and SVGEGT. The CDR3 loop spans 11 amino acids. CDR3 nucleotides: TGTGCCAGCAGTCTCCAAGAGACCCAGTACTTC. This sequence encodes CASSLQETQYF.

Written as DNA, the CDR3 is TGTGCCAGCAGCTTTGTTCGGAACACTGAAGCTTTCTTT. Translating it yields CASSFVRNTEAFF. The chain joins TRBV7-8 to TRBJ1-1; D remains ambiguous. The CDR3 runs 13 residues. The germline V and J ends were trimmed by 3 bases and 1 base, with 6 bases remaining between them. CDR1 and CDR2 from the germline V gene are SGHVS and FQNEAQ.

As DNA, the CDR3 is TGTGCCGGGACCCGGGACAGAAGCGAAGAGACCCAGTACTTC. It specifies CAGTRDRSEETQYF. The rearrangement joins TRBV2 to TRBJ2-5; TRBD1 matches at 7 bases. CDR1 and CDR2 from the germline V gene are SNHLY and FYNNEI. V shed 11 bases, J shed 3 bases, and the junction held 12 bases outside the gene matches. This CDR3 comprises 14 residues. The complete variable domain, with remaining parts taken from reference TRBV2 and TRBJ2-5, reads EPEVTQTPSHQVTQMGQEVILRCVPISNHLYFYWYRQILGQKVEFLVSFYNNEISEKSEIFDDQFSVERPDGSNFTLKIRSTKLEDSAMYFCAGTRDRSEETQYFGPGTRLLVL.